The rows below give T cell receptor beta chains drawn from one sample of a study of T-cell reconstitution after alpha-beta-depleted transplantation in children. TCRdb reprocessed the PCR reads with MiXCR, giving one entry per CDR3 protein. Of about 400,000 distinct CDR3 sequences listed, over 20% are singletons. The input for sequencing was PBMCs from the stem cell graft donor, taken from the stem cell graft. These receptors were taken from a human donor who donated a stem cell graft to a child with acute myeloid leukemia. Each CDR3 is given without its conserved first and last residue. D genes are given only for firm matches. Clone size is given for some rows only: seen once, a few or many times, or a class if the clone is expanded.

j_gene: TRBJ2-7; v_gene: TRBV9; abundance: few; d_gene: NA; CDR3aa: ASSAPDSYEQY
j_gene: TRBJ2-3; v_gene: TRBV29-1; abundance: many; d_gene: TRBD2; CDR3aa: SVEVVRTSGADTQY
j_gene: TRBJ2-7; v_gene: TRBV7-2; abundance: NA; d_gene: NA; CDR3aa: ASSLSTDYEQY
j_gene: TRBJ2-3; v_gene: TRBV29-1; abundance: few; d_gene: NA; CDR3aa: SVEFLRGQY
j_gene: TRBJ2-7; v_gene: TRBV11-2; abundance: once; d_gene: NA; CDR3aa: ASSPSARIVGRRYEQY
j_gene: TRBJ2-2; v_gene: TRBV20-1; abundance: NA; d_gene: NA; CDR3aa: SARLTTGTENTGELF
j_gene: TRBJ2-7; v_gene: TRBV15; abundance: few; d_gene: TRBD1; CDR3aa: ATSRRTGVGEQY
j_gene: TRBJ1-6; v_gene: TRBV20-1; abundance: many; d_gene: NA; CDR3aa: SARTDNSPLH
j_gene: TRBJ1-5; v_gene: TRBV20-1; abundance: NA; d_gene: NA; CDR3aa: SAQNDAPNQPQH
j_gene: TRBJ1-1; v_gene: TRBV7-9; abundance: many; d_gene: NA; CDR3aa: ASSLALRVKDTEAF
j_gene: TRBJ1-2; v_gene: TRBV12-3/TRBV12-4; abundance: NA; d_gene: NA; CDR3aa: ASSPNDGYT
j_gene: TRBJ2-7; v_gene: TRBV21-1; abundance: many; d_gene: NA; CDR3aa: ASSLRTGSGYEQY
j_gene: TRBJ2-1; v_gene: TRBV9; abundance: NA; d_gene: NA; CDR3aa: ASSVTGRGANEQF
j_gene: TRBJ1-2; v_gene: TRBV7-9; abundance: NA; d_gene: NA; CDR3aa: ASSLPVEGYT
j_gene: TRBJ2-7; v_gene: TRBV4-1; abundance: NA; d_gene: NA; CDR3aa: ASSREGPGQEQY
j_gene: TRBJ1-6; v_gene: TRBV7-6; abundance: NA; d_gene: NA; CDR3aa: ASSLGGPGVNSPLH
j_gene: TRBJ2-1; v_gene: TRBV29-1; abundance: many; d_gene: TRBD2; CDR3aa: SVEGTSGSNYNEQF
j_gene: TRBJ2-7; v_gene: TRBV28; abundance: few; d_gene: NA; CDR3aa: ASSLFLVKNSYEQY
j_gene: TRBJ2-1; v_gene: TRBV3-1; abundance: once; d_gene: TRBD2; CDR3aa: ASSPIGSGRGDEQF
j_gene: TRBJ2-7; v_gene: TRBV18; abundance: few; d_gene: NA; CDR3aa: ASSPTVSYEQY
j_gene: TRBJ2-5; v_gene: TRBV4-3; abundance: few; d_gene: NA; CDR3aa: ASSQGPASETQY
j_gene: TRBJ2-5; v_gene: TRBV7-6; abundance: few; d_gene: TRBD2; CDR3aa: ASSLLSGRGETQY
j_gene: TRBJ1-5; v_gene: TRBV29-1; abundance: few; d_gene: TRBD1; CDR3aa: SVETGGGQPQH
j_gene: TRBJ2-3; v_gene: TRBV7-2; abundance: NA; d_gene: NA; CDR3aa: ASSLAMPDTQY
j_gene: TRBJ1-1; v_gene: TRBV12-3/TRBV12-4; abundance: many; d_gene: NA; CDR3aa: ASSEVWGTEAF
j_gene: TRBJ2-5; v_gene: TRBV4-2; abundance: NA; d_gene: NA; CDR3aa: ASSQGIQGQETQY
j_gene: TRBJ1-5; v_gene: TRBV6-5; abundance: NA; d_gene: NA; CDR3aa: ASSWGRSNQPQH